This TCR beta chain was sequenced for a study of T-cell reconstitution after alpha-beta-depleted transplantation in children. The library targeted TCRbeta and was prepared with unique molecular identifiers. MiXCR, run by TCRdb on the PCR reads, gives a single entry per CDR3 protein. The data contain around 800,000 distinct CDR3 sequences, around 17% of them singletons. There are 14 residues in the CDR3. The ends lost 7 bases at V and 7 bases at J; junction bases unmatched: 12. CDR1 WSHSY and CDR2 SAAADI come from the germline V gene. This clonotype appeared a few times. The chain uses TRBV10-2 and TRBJ2-7; 8 bases fit TRBD2. This receptor was taken from a male patient younger than 18 who had a stem cell transplant for acute lymphoblastic leukemia, so the T cells may come from the graft donor. The sequencing here drew on PBMCs, mostly from graft donor cells, taken 360 days after TCRalphabeta/CD19-depleted stem cell transplant. Here the CDR3 reads CASKVTSGGGEQYF. The CDR3 region has the DNA TGCGCCAGCAAAGTTACTAGCGGTGGGGGAGAGCAGTACTTC.